This TCR beta chain was identified in a study of shared clonotypes between healthy human individuals (dated by TCRdb to the early 2020s). In terms of the full investigation: A couple of women and a few men aged 18 to 49 years were included in the cohort. For each donor, CD4 naive and CD4 memory were each run on three plates, CD8 naive on two plates, and CD8 memory on one plate. To estimate repertoire size and how much clonotypes are shared between individuals, the study performed deep sequencing of blood TCR repertoires from a handful of healthy adults. To increase sequencing depth and limit assay-specific biases, TCR repertoire library preparation and sequencing were carried out by different laboratories using diverse techniques. Between about 0.85 and 8.9 billion PBMCs per donor were obtained by leukapheresis. Broader findings and caveats from the paper: Clonotypes shared by all four sorted-subset donors showed higher generation probabilities than non-shared clonotypes. Pairwise subsampling led to the expectation that sequencing depth would affect the degree of clonotype sharing among donors. Only blood was sampled, and tissue TCR repertoires likely differ from those in blood. Approximately 5% of naive CD4, around 4% of naive CD8, around 2.3% of memory CD4, and 0.4% of memory CD8 clonotypes were shared across a few donors. Incomplete sequencing was indicated by rarefaction of sorted-subset datasets, despite the large sequencing depth. The small number of donors limited the genetic and exposure-history diversity represented. Larger estimated clonotype richness was generally found for naive subsets than for memory subsets.

TCR CDR3 regions were amplified from genomic DNA by multiplex PCR using the deep immunoSEQ assay. Genomic DNA extracted from each cell subset was distributed evenly over all wells of several immunoSEQ 96-well plates, and each plate served as one replicate. For sorted subsets, approximately 200 ng of genomic DNA, equivalent to roughly 33,000 T cell genomes, went into each replicate PCR. The purified libraries were quantified using a Qubit 3.0 fluorometer, sized with a Bioanalyzer 2100, and then quantified again using the KAPA Library Quantification kit. Every immunoSEQ 96-well plate was sequenced on a separate single-read 150-cycle Illumina NextSeq 550 flow cell. As for how the authors treated the data: The immunoSEQ output contained only junctional sequences without quality scores, so filtering could not match that applied to full-length reads. To assign V/J genes and CDR3, sequences were annotated against IMGT germline references using PyIR, a Python wrapper for IgBLAST v1.9. Reads with weak V/J assignments (E-value above 1e-6), missing CDR3, stop codons, out-of-frame junctions, or ambiguous translated residues were removed. V3J clonotypes were defined as sequences sharing the same inferred V gene, J gene, and CDR3 amino acid sequence. To compute the percentage overlap between repertoires, the number of shared unique clonotypes was divided by the size of the smaller repertoire. Three approaches were used to assess repertoire richness: RTK rarefaction, the Chao1 estimator, and Recon v2.1 estimates of unobserved clonotypes. For all TCRbeta clonotypes obtained by the gDNA method from several donors, generation probabilities were computed with OLGA. TCRdb provides this immuneACCESS table in a form limited to in-frame rearrangements. Some clones are lacking; in checked studies, under half of them reflect an unresolved V gene, and why the rest are absent is not known. V and J calls and clone size are as listed in that table; D and trimming were resolved from the DNA. This sample gives hundreds of thousands of clones in total; about 74% of them show up just once. The top ten clonotypes cover approximately 1.7% of the sample.

Donors were healthy HIV-negative adults with no recently reported acute infections or vaccinations. Every donor was a Caucasian adult living in Nashville, Tennessee, USA. Magnetic negative selection was used to enrich CD4+ T cells, after which naive cells were positively selected on CD45RA and the negative fraction became the memory subset. Blood was collected by leukapheresis, and PBMCs were isolated by Ficoll-Histopaque density gradient centrifugation and then cryopreserved in liquid nitrogen vapor phase. Analytical flow cytometry was used to check the purity and quantity of every magnetically sorted T cell population. From each sorted fraction, genomic DNA was isolated and quantified by UV absorbance on a Nanodrop 2000c. This clone was counted a few times. Its antigen specificity is not known. Base qualities are not recorded, but no much larger clone differs from it by a single base. Sequencing was performed on memory CD4+ T cells sorted from blood. This specimen's cell subset or site label, per the study, means: CD45RA-negative fraction. The sequence derives from a woman between 25 and 40 years old in good health.

The nucleotides read TGTGCCAGCAGTGAATATGGGGACAGGGAGGTGCGGGGCTACACCTTC. Its translation reads: CASSEYGDREVRGYTF. The rearranged chain carries TRBV6-4 and TRBJ1-2; TRBD1 matches 9 bases in the middle. V loses 3 bases at its end and J loses 8 bases; junction bases beyond the gene matches: 13. The CDR3 numbers 16 residues from cysteine through phenylalanine. The CDR3 DNA has 48 bases and is translated from base 1. For CDR1 and CDR2, the germline V gene lists MRHNA and SNTAGT.